The 3 T cell receptor beta chains below all came from one sample that was sequenced in a study of beta chain features in type 1 diabetes. Expressed TCRB transcripts were sequenced because the entire RNA isolate underwent reverse transcription. TCRdb's table, derived via immunoSEQ multiplex PCR, lists solely in-frame clones and lacks some. This table has 500,000 to 700,000 clones, less than 20% appearing once. The sequenced sample consisted of naive CD4+ T cells from blood. Receptors originate from a man between 18 and 29 years old in good health.

J is TRBJ2-1 and V is TRBV7-3, with D unresolved. Germline values: CDR1 SGHTA, CDR2 FQGTGA. This CDR3 contains 14 residues. The V and J ends lost 2 bases and 7 bases respectively, with 12 bases between them. The CDR3 sequence is CASSLQSFGNEQFF. The CDR3 nucleotides are TGTGCCAGCAGCTTACAATCCTTTGGGAATGAGCAGTTCTTC.

This clone was counted between two and nine times. The rearrangement uses TRBV5-1 and TRBJ2-7; perhaps TRBD1 as D (6 bases). CDR3 length equals 17 residues. The germline V gene has CDR1 SGHRS and CDR2 YFSETQ. Trimming shortened V by 0 bases and J by 2 bases, and 18 bases separated the two germline ends. The CDR3 sequence: CASSLDFMTGRTYEQYF. CDR3 coding DNA: TGCGCCAGCAGCTTGGATTTTATGACAGGCCGGACCTACGAGCAGTACTTC. Looking up the rest from reference TRBV5-1 and TRBJ2-7 gives the full variable domain: KAGVTQTPRYLIKTRGQQVTLSCSPISGHRSVSWYQQTPGQGLQFLFEYFSETQRNKGNFPGRFSGRQFSNSRSEMNVSTLELGDSALYLCASSLDFMTGRTYEQYFGPGTRLTVT.

V is TRBV28 and J is TRBJ1-2, with TRBD1 matching over 9 bases. Losses at the gene ends were 6 bases for V and 4 bases for J; bases not matched to a gene: 9. Germline CDR1 is MDHEN and CDR2 is SYDVKM. CDR3 length: 15 amino acids. The CDR3 here is CASSVPDRGSYGYTF. In DNA, the CDR3 is TGTGCCAGCAGCGTCCCGGACAGGGGCTCCTATGGCTACACCTTC.